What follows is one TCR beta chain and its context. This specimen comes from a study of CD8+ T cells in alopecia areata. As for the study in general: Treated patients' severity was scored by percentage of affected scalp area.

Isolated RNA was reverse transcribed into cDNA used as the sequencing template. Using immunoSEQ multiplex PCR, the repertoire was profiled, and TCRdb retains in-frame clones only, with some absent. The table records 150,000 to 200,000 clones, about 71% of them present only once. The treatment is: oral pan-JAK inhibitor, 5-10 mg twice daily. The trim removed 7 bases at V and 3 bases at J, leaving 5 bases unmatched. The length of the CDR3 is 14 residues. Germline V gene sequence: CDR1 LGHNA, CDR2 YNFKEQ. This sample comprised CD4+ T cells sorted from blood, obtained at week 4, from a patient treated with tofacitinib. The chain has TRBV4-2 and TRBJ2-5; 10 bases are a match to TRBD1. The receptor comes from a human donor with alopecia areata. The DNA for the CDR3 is TGTGCCAGCAACTCCGGGACAGGGGAAGAGACCCAGTACTTC. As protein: CASNSGTGEETQYF.